Listed here are 23 T cell receptor beta chains from one sample, sequenced in a study of blood T cell repertoires in COVID-19. The protocol was immunoSEQ multiplex PCR, while the TCRdb copy is restricted to in-frame clones and leaves out a portion. The sample consists of around 65,000 clones, 80% to 85% of them appearing once. Sequenced: peripheral blood. The receptors shown here come from a human donor in a cohort sampled during active COVID-19.

On this clone itself: The same CDR3 arises from other DNA sequences in this sample as well. The rearrangement uses TRBV6-6 and TRBJ1-1; 7 bases agree with TRBD1. Germline lookup yields CDR1 MNHNY and CDR2 SVGAGI (reference sequence). The CDR3 contains 14 residues. The trim removed 6 bases at V and 5 bases at J, leaving 9 bases unmatched. CDR3 in amino acids: CASSGTGVETEAFF. The DNA of the CDR3 is TGTGCCAGCAGCGGAACAGGGGTGGAGACTGAAGCTTTCTTT.

The V and J genes are TRBV27 and TRBJ2-2, with 7 bases aligning to TRBD1. The CDR3 extends over 14 amino acids. J gave up 3 bases and V 7 bases, and 5 bases lay outside the gene matches. Germline CDR1 reads MNHEY; CDR2 reads SMNVEV (reference sequence). The CDR3 nucleotides are TGTGCCAGCACGTCGGGACAGTACACCGGGGAGCTGTTTTTT. Protein product: CASTSGQYTGELFF.

This clone was counted a few times. The chain combines TRBV11-2 with TRBJ2-5; maybe TRBD2 (5 bases). Germline values: CDR1 SGHAT, CDR2 FQNNGV. The length of the CDR3 is 16 residues. The V end lost 5 bases, the J end lost 2 bases, and 18 bases lay between the germline ends. The CDR3 is CASSLVIRTPQETQYF. The CDR3 bases are TGTGCCAGCAGCCTAGTAATTCGGACTCCTCAAGAGACCCAGTACTTC.

The genes are TRBV12-5 and TRBJ2-7; 8 nucleotides match TRBD2. CDR3 length: 16 residues. V lost 2 bases, J lost 2 bases, and 8 bases stayed unmatched. CDR1 LGHNT and CDR2 FRNRAP come from the germline V gene. The CDR3 is CASGLTTRGGPYEQYF. The CDR3 DNA follows: TGTGCTAGTGGTTTGACCACACGGGGGGGGCCCTACGAGCAGTACTTC.

CDR3 protein: CASKFGTTYEQYF. The DNA for the CDR3 is TGTGCCAGCAAGTTTGGGACTACCTACGAGCAGTACTTC. The chain couples TRBV6-5 to TRBJ2-7, with 7 bases fitting TRBD2. The junction had 5 bases not matched to a gene; V was cut back by 7 bases and J by 2 bases. CDR3 size: 13 residues. CDR1 is MNHEY and CDR2 is SVGAGI in the germline V gene.

This clone has more than one count but fewer than ten. The chain is built from TRBV28 and TRBJ1-5; D uncertain. Germline CDR1 MDHEN, CDR2 SYDVKM. V was trimmed by 9 bases and J by 5 bases, leaving 11 bases between them. The CDR3 loop spans 12 amino acids. DNA of the CDR3: TGTGCCAGTACGTGGCAGTATCAGCCCCAGCATTTT. It translates to CASTWQYQPQHF.

The chain employs TRBV3-1 (or the pseudogene TRBV3-2) and TRBJ2-5; 10 bases match TRBD2. V lost 0 bases to trimming and J lost 5 bases; unmatched junction nucleotides: 3. The CDR3 spans 15 residues. Germline V gives CDR1 LGHDT, CDR2 YNNKEL (reference sequence). The CDR3 region is CASSQDSGGSETQYF. CDR3 in DNA: TGTGCCAGCAGCCAAGATAGCGGGGGGTCCGAGACCCAGTACTTC.

The V call is TRBV5-5, the J call TRBJ1-4, with 7 bases matching TRBD1. CDR3 length: 14 amino acids. Trimming at V came to 4 bases and at J to 2 bases, leaving 2 bases not matched to a gene. Per the germline V gene, CDR1 is SGHKS and CDR2 is YYEKEE (reference sequence). Here the CDR3 reads CASSPTGTNEKLFF. The CDR3 nucleotides read TGTGCCAGCAGCCCGACAGGGACTAATGAAAAACTGTTTTTT.

The chain has TRBV18 and TRBJ2-3, with D perhaps matching TRBD2 (6 bases). Trimming took off 3 bases at V and 6 bases at J, with 7 bases between the two ends. Germline V gene data show CDR1 as KGHSH and CDR2 as LQKENI. This CDR3 is built from 12 residues. As DNA, the CDR3 is TGTGCCAGCTCACCTGGGGGGGATACGCAGTATTTT. It codes for CASSPGGDTQYF.

The chain recombines TRBV7-6 with TRBJ2-3; D is perhaps TRBD2 (5 bases). Germline V gives CDR1 SGHVS, CDR2 FNYEAQ. The length of the CDR3 is 14 residues. The V end lost 3 bases, the J end lost 5 bases, and 12 bases lay between the germline ends. The DNA for the CDR3 is TGTGCCAGCAGCTTGAACACAGAGGGAGATACGCAGTATTTT. Translating gives CASSLNTEGDTQYF.

This clone was seen more than once but under ten times. V gene TRBV6-1 combines with J gene TRBJ1-6; no clear D. Germline CDR1 reads MNHNS; CDR2 reads SASEGT. CDR3 length: 15 amino acids. The ends were cut back, 3 bases at V and 0 bases at J, with 6 bases in the middle. CDR3 bases: TGTGCCAGCAGTGACCTTAGCTCCTATAATTCACCCCTCCACTTT. Its translation: CASSDLSSYNSPLHF.

The gene calls are TRBV25-1 and TRBJ2-5, with 7 bases identical to TRBD1. Germline CDR1 reads MGHDK; CDR2 reads SYGVNS. The CDR3 loop spans 14 amino acids. V dropped 5 bases and J dropped 5; count of bases not matched to a gene: 8. The CDR3, as DNA: TGTGCCAGCAGTCGAGGGGGCGCCGGGGAGACCCAGTACTTC. It yields the protein CASSRGGAGETQYF.

This chain uses TRBV30 with TRBJ2-7, with 8 nucleotides matching TRBD1. This CDR3 has 14 amino acids. V gave up 1 base and J gave up 3 bases; unmatched junction bases: 5. Germline V gene sequence: CDR1 GTSNPN, CDR2 SVGIG (reference sequence). This CDR3 is CAWSDFDRGYEQYF. CDR3 sequence (DNA): TGTGCCTGGAGTGATTTCGACAGGGGCTACGAGCAGTACTTC.

The chain links TRBV7-9 to TRBJ1-2; 7 bases match TRBD1. Germline V gene sequence: CDR1 SEHNR, CDR2 FQNEAQ (reference sequence). V shed 4 bases and J 3 bases; nucleotides not matched to a gene: 8. This CDR3 contains 15 residues. Here the CDR3 reads CASSSETGEYYGYTF. The CDR3 DNA follows: TGTGCCAGCAGCTCGGAAACAGGGGAATACTATGGCTACACCTTC. The full variable domain, completed using reference TRBV7-9 and TRBJ1-2, is DTGVSQNPRHKITKRGQNVTFRCDPISEHNRLYWYRQTLGQGPEFLTYFQNEAQLEKSRLLSDRFSAERPKGSFSTLEIQRTEQGDSAMYLCASSSETGEYYGYTFGSGTRLTVV.

This sequence joins TRBV7-2 and TRBJ1-4, with TRBD1 identical over 8 bases. The junction had 6 bases not matched to a gene; V was cut back by 5 bases and J by 7 bases. CDR3 length equals 14 residues. The germline V gene encodes CDR1 SGHTA and CDR2 FQGNSA. CDR3 coding DNA: TGTGCCAGCAGCCTCCCAGGGGGCGCTGAAAAACTGTTTTTT. Its protein is CASSLPGGAEKLFF.

This chain joins TRBV6-6 and TRBJ2-7, with a possible D match to TRBD1 (5 bases). The length of the CDR3 is 13 residues. Germline V gene data show CDR1 as MNHNY and CDR2 as SVGAGI (reference sequence). V lost 6 bases, J lost 0 bases, and 9 bases lay in between. Written as DNA, the CDR3 is TGTGCCAGCAGCCAGGGTAGCTCCTACGAGCAGTACTTC. Its translation: CASSQGSSYEQYF.

V and J are TRBV3-1 (or the pseudogene TRBV3-2) and TRBJ2-5; TRBD2 aligns across 9 bases. This CDR3 is 15 amino acids long. J lost 5 bases, V lost 6 bases, and 10 bases had no gene match. Per germline, CDR1 LGHDT and CDR2 YNNKEL (reference sequence). The CDR3 DNA reads as TGTGCCAGCAGGGCGGGACTAGCAGATGGGGAGACCCAGTACTTC. Translated: CASRAGLADGETQYF.

The chain combines TRBV18 with TRBJ1-4, with D tentatively TRBD1 (5 bases). Trimming took off 2 bases at V and 3 bases at J, with 7 bases between the two ends. CDR3 length equals 14 residues. Germline V gene lookup returns CDR1 KGHSH and CDR2 LQKENI. The CDR3 here is CASSPSRANEKLFF. The CDR3 DNA follows: TGTGCCAGCTCACCATCCAGGGCTAATGAAAAACTGTTTTTT. The full variable domain, rest sourced from reference TRBV18 and TRBJ1-4, is NAGVMQNPRHLVRRRGQEARLRCSPMKGHSHVYWYRQLPEEGLKFMVYLQKENIIDESGMPKERFSAEFPKEGPSILRIQQVVRGDSAAYFCASSPSRANEKLFFGSGTQLSVL.

This clone was observed a single time. The rearrangement uses TRBV24-1 and TRBJ2-1, with 7 nucleotides matching TRBD2. J lost 4 bases, V lost 2 bases, and 4 bases had no gene match. The CDR3 covers 15 residues. Germline-derived CDR1 and CDR2 are KGHDR and SFDVKD. CDR3 sequence: CATSDYVGGYNEQFF. The DNA for the CDR3 is TGTGCCACCAGTGATTACGTGGGGGGGTACAATGAGCAGTTCTTC.

CDR3 loop: CASSLEGNGWGTQYF. The CDR3 coding sequence is TGTGCCAGCAGCTTGGAGGGGAACGGTTGGGGCACGCAGTATTTT. The rearrangement links TRBV5-6 to TRBJ2-3; weak D call: TRBD1 (5 bases). Germline V CDR1 and CDR2: SGHDT, YYEEEE. Trimming removed 0 bases from V and 9 bases from J, with 17 bases in between. CDR3 size: 15 residues.

The chain links TRBV10-3 to TRBJ1-2, with 9 bases fitting TRBD1. Trimming at V came to 6 bases and at J to 0 bases, leaving 2 bases not matched to a gene. Looked up from germline, CDR1 is ENHRY and CDR2 is SYGVKD. The CDR3 has 14 residues. The CDR3 sequence: CAIRGQGTNYGYTF. The CDR3 bases are TGTGCCATCAGGGGACAGGGAACTAACTATGGCTACACCTTC.

In DNA, the CDR3 is TGTGCCACCGGGGGAGGGCGCGCAGATACGCAGTATTTT. It yields the protein CATGGGRADTQYF. The J gene is TRBJ2-3, the V gene TRBV19; 7 bases fit TRBD2. The CDR3 has 13 amino acids. In germline, CDR1 is LNHDA, CDR2 SQIVND (reference sequence). Trimming took 10 bases from V and 4 from J; bases not matched to a gene: 8.

V usage is TRBV5-1 and J usage is TRBJ2-3; possibly TRBD1 for D (6 bases). The ends were cut back, 1 base at V and 0 bases at J, with 12 bases in the middle. This CDR3 region has 16 residues. From germline, CDR1 is SGHRS and CDR2 YFSETQ. CDR3 in amino acids: CASSLLTGISTDTQYF. The CDR3 nucleotides are TGCGCCAGCAGCTTGCTAACAGGGATAAGCACAGATACGCAGTATTTT.